The present TCR beta chain was sequenced within a study of OX40 agonist ivuxolimab in advanced cancers. Points from the study as a whole: Some nonresponders likewise displayed low normalized T-cell clonal expansion.

The method was immunoSEQ multiplex PCR; TCRdb's version includes in-frame clones alone and lacks a portion of them. The sample lists 80,000 to 100,000 clones; 90% to 95% were seen once. The V gene lost 0 bases and the J gene lost 2 bases, with 11 bases spanning the gap. The germline CDR1 and CDR2 sequences are LGHNA and YNFKEQ. This CDR3 is built from 15 residues. Notes on this clone: Antigen: not known.

This chain connects TRBV4-2 to TRBJ2-7; D is uncertain. Sequencing was performed on CD4+ or CD8+ T cells sorted from blood, taken in a trial of the OX40 agonist ivuxolimab. This TCR derives from an adult with an advanced solid tumor such as melanoma, head and neck, liver or kidney cancer. CDR3 sequence reads: CASSQERSPAYEQYF. CDR3 DNA sequence: TGTGCCAGCAGCCAAGAGAGGAGTCCCGCCTACGAGCAGTACTTC.